Only one count was recorded for the clone carrying this T cell receptor beta chain. One junction end does not reproduce the germline sequence, and a read error may be involved. This specimen includes other DNA sequences encoding the same CDR3. Under the authors' procedure: Counts of nucleated cells, estimated from reference gene primer amplification, were obtained. Sequenced by immunoSEQ multiplex PCR; TCRdb stores in-frame clones only, minus some. V and J calls and clone size come straight from that table; D and trimming were deduced from the DNA. The sample lists 220,000 or so clones, approximately 80% occurring once. Participants, about 18 to 90 years old, spanned more than 20 US areas. Grouping used clinical history reported by participants in a survey and questionnaire. The sample is drawn from a study of blood T cell repertoires in COVID-19. About the study: Sample material is recorded as cDNA or gDNA derived from T cells, B-cell-depleted T cells, or PBMCs.

This CDR3 spans 13 amino acids. CDR1 MNHEY and CDR2 SVGAGI come from the germline V gene. The V call is TRBV6-5, the J call TRBJ1-1; D is ambiguous. Sequenced sample: PBMCs or T cells enriched from blood (not recorded which). This TCR was sampled from a middle-aged woman with acute COVID-19. CDR3 sequence (DNA): TGTGCCAGCAGCTACTTGAGCGACACTGAAGCTTTCTTT. Translation: CASSYLSDTEAFF.